The 31 T cell receptor beta chains reported below all come from one sample, sequenced in a study of T cell responses to AZD1222 COVID-19 vaccine. TCRdb's copy holds only in-frame clones and misses some; the assay was immunoSEQ multiplex PCR. Of about 85,000 clones in the sample, 80% to 90% were seen once. Here the sequenced sample was peripheral blood, taken on day 0 of AZD1222 vaccination. The receptor source for this set is an adult in good health.

This clone was found once. The chain is built from TRBV2 and TRBJ1-3; D is undetermined. V was trimmed by 1 base and J by 4 bases, leaving 8 bases between them. Germline-derived CDR1 and CDR2 are SNHLY and FYNNEI. The CDR3 is made up of 14 amino acids. CDR3 residues: CASSEGLIGNTIYF. The CDR3 coding sequence is TGTGCCAGCAGTGAAGGCCTAATAGGAAACACCATATATTTT.

The V gene is TRBV4-3, the J gene TRBJ2-7; perhaps TRBD2 as D (6 bases). CDR1 is LGHNA, CDR2 YSLEER, per germline. CDR3 size: 13 residues. The V and J ends lost 0 bases and 7 bases respectively, with 10 bases between them. The CDR3 loop reads CASSQDPGREQYF. In DNA form, the CDR3 reads TGCGCCAGCAGCCAAGATCCAGGGAGGGAGCAGTACTTC.

A few counts support this clone. Other nucleotide sequences from this sample produce the same CDR3. This rearrangement joins TRBV30 to TRBJ2-1; no definite D call. CDR3 length equals 12 residues. The V gene's germline CDR1 is GTSNPN and CDR2 SVGIG (reference sequence). V lost 2 bases and J 6 bases, leaving 8 bases between the germline ends. The CDR3 region is CAWSRQSNEQFF. CDR3 coding DNA: TGTGCCTGGAGTCGCCAGAGCAATGAGCAGTTCTTC.

The gene calls are TRBV7-2 and TRBJ2-1; maybe TRBD2 (6 bases). The CDR3 is made up of 15 amino acids. V lost 5 bases, J lost 7 bases, and 18 bases lay in between. From germline, CDR1 is SGHTA and CDR2 FQGNSA. The CDR3 is CASSTGGTSRNEQFF. The DNA for the CDR3 is TGTGCCAGCAGCACCGGGGGTACTAGCAGAAATGAGCAGTTCTTC.

The rearrangement uses TRBV5-1 and TRBJ1-4; no clear D. CDR3 length: 14 residues. Deletions cut 1 base from V and 5 bases from J, with 9 bases between. The germline gives CDR1 SGHRS, CDR2 YFSETQ. This chain's CDR3 is CASSLSWANEKLFF. The CDR3 bases are TGCGCCAGCAGCTTGTCCTGGGCCAATGAAAAACTGTTTTTT.

The chain links TRBV15 to TRBJ1-5, with 10 nucleotides matching TRBD1. Germline values: CDR1 LNHNV, CDR2 YYDKDF (reference sequence). CDR3 length: 18 amino acids. V was clipped by 1 base and J by 0 bases; unmatched bases: 6. Here the CDR3 DNA reads TGTGCCACCAGCAGAGTTTTGGGACAGGGGTATAGCAATCAGCCCCAGCATTTT. Translating gives CATSRVLGQGYSNQPQHF. Full variable domain (remainder filled in from reference TRBV15 and TRBJ1-5): DAMVIQNPRYQVTQFGKPVTLSCSQTLNHNVMYWYQQKSSQAPKLLFHYYDKDFNNEADTPDNFQSRRPNTSFCFLDIRSPGLGDTAMYLCATSRVLGQGYSNQPQHFGDGTRLSIL.

This clone came up a few times. As DNA, the CDR3 is TGTGCCAGCAGCCAAGAGCCCTGGGGGGGCACGGACCACTCCTACGAGCAGTACTTC. Its protein product is CASSQEPWGGTDHSYEQYF. The V call is TRBV14, the J call TRBJ2-7; D is possibly TRBD2 (7 bases). Trimming took 0 bases from V and 0 from J, leaving 21 bases between them. The germline gives CDR1 SGHDN, CDR2 FVKESK. The length of the CDR3 is 19 residues.

J is TRBJ1-1 and V is TRBV6-5; TRBD1 might be the D (5 bases). The CDR3 is 15 residues long. Germline V gene sequence: CDR1 MNHEY, CDR2 SVGAGI. The V gene lost 0 bases and the J gene lost 3 bases, with 11 bases spanning the gap. CDR3 DNA: TGTGCCAGCAGTTACTCGTCCAGGGCGGACACTGAAGCTTTCTTT. Protein: CASSYSSRADTEAFF.

J is TRBJ2-7 and V is TRBV29-1, with D perhaps TRBD2 (6 bases). V lost 4 bases and J lost 6, with 19 bases in between. Per the germline V gene, CDR1 is SQVTM and CDR2 is ANQGSEA. The CDR3 is made up of 14 amino acids. The CDR3 coding sequence is TGCAGCGTTGGGAGGAGGGCTAGCGTCCGCGAGCAGTACTTC. It codes for CSVGRRASVREQYF.

Here the CDR3 reads CATSSGTALGPLHF. CDR3 sequence (DNA): TGTGCCACCTCCTCCGGGACGGCGCTTGGACCCCTCCACTTT. This chain links TRBV2 with TRBJ1-6; the D gene is possibly TRBD1 (5 bases). The CDR3 has 14 residues. The germline CDR1 and CDR2 sequences are SNHLY and FYNNEI. The V end lost 10 bases, the J end lost 12 bases, and 22 bases lay between the germline ends.

The chain recombines TRBV19 with TRBJ2-7, with TRBD1 matching over 9 bases. Germline V gene lookup returns CDR1 LNHDA and CDR2 SQIVND (reference sequence). V lost 5 bases, J lost 0 bases, and 5 bases stayed unmatched. The CDR3 runs to 15 residues. DNA for the CDR3: TGTGCCAGTAGTGCTCGGACAGGGGCCTCCTACGAGCAGTACTTC. It translates to CASSARTGASYEQYF.

The CDR3 sequence is CASAGVDTQYF. Here the CDR3 DNA reads TGTGCCAGCGCAGGGGTAGATACGCAGTATTTT. V and J are TRBV12-3 or TRBV12-4 and TRBJ2-3, with D perhaps matching TRBD1 (6 bases). This CDR3 region has 11 residues. Between the trimmed V and J ends, which lost 8 bases and 5 bases, there was a span of 8 bases.

The chain recombines TRBV5-1 with TRBJ2-6; D might be TRBD2 (6 bases). This CDR3 comprises 15 residues. Germline lookup yields CDR1 SGHRS and CDR2 YFSETQ. V lost 2 bases and J lost 0, with 6 bases in between. The CDR3: CASSFGGSGANVLTF. CDR3 nucleotides: TGCGCCAGCAGCTTCGGGGGCTCTGGGGCCAACGTCCTGACTTTC.

The chain joins TRBV28 to TRBJ1-1; a weak D match, TRBD1 (5 bases). CDR1 MDHEN and CDR2 SYDVKM come from the germline V gene. V dropped 6 bases and J dropped 11 bases, with 19 bases sitting between them. The CDR3 covers 13 residues. CDR3 region: CASSPDDSRSAFF. The CDR3 bases are TGTGCCAGCAGCCCGGACGACAGCAGGAGCGCTTTCTTT.

This clone occurred once. The chain has TRBV6-5 and TRBJ2-5; D possibly corresponds to TRBD1 (5 bases). V lost 2 bases, J lost 4 bases, and 5 bases lay in between. CDR3 length: 12 amino acids. Germline V CDR1 and CDR2: MNHEY, SVGAGI. This CDR3 is CASSYRGETQYF. The CDR3 nucleotides read TGTGCCAGCAGTTACAGGGGAGAGACCCAGTACTTC.

This chain connects TRBV5-4 to TRBJ1-2; 9 positions match TRBD1. Germline V gives CDR1 SGHNT, CDR2 YYREEE (reference sequence). Losses at the gene ends were 4 bases for V and 2 bases for J; bases not matched to a gene: 6. This CDR3 contains 15 residues. The CDR3 DNA reads as TGTGCCAGCAGCCTTTGGACAGGGGAGAACTATGGCTACACCTTC. Translating gives CASSLWTGENYGYTF. Full variable domain (outside the CDR3, taken from reference TRBV5-4 and TRBJ1-2): ETGVTQSPTHLIKTRGQQVTLRCSSQSGHNTVSWYQQALGQGPQFIFQYYREEENGRGNFPPRFSGLQFPNYSSELNVNALELDDSALYLCASSLWTGENYGYTFGSGTRLTVV.

The rearrangement uses TRBV28 and TRBJ2-7; the D gene is possibly TRBD1 (6 bases). CDR3 length equals 15 residues. The ends were cut back, 6 bases at V and 5 bases at J, with 20 bases in the middle. Germline V gene sequence: CDR1 MDHEN, CDR2 SYDVKM. The CDR3 nucleotides are TGTGCCAGCAGCCCGCCGGGACACCCGCGGGACGAGCAGTACTTC. Its translation is CASSPPGHPRDEQYF.

In nucleotides, the CDR3 is TGTGCCAGCAGGGGACTAGCGGGAAACACCGGGGAGCTGTTTTTT. Amino acids: CASRGLAGNTGELFF. The chain links TRBV2 to TRBJ2-2; 13 positions agree with TRBD2. CDR1 is SNHLY, CDR2 FYNNEI, per germline. Germline trimming cut 6 bases from V and 2 bases from J; bases unmatched to any gene: 0. The CDR3 covers 15 residues.

The chain couples TRBV6-2 or TRBV6-3 to TRBJ2-2; 8 bases fit TRBD2. The CDR3 is made up of 17 amino acids. The germline V gene has CDR1 MNHEY and CDR2 SVGEGT. J lost 5 bases, V lost 4 bases, and 12 bases had no gene match. CDR3 region: CASSFLAGPTGTGELFF. The CDR3 coding sequence is TGTGCCAGCAGTTTTCTAGCGGGTCCTACGGGGACCGGGGAGCTGTTTTTT.

The chain links TRBV6-2 or TRBV6-3 to TRBJ2-1; no clear D. Deletions cut 4 bases from V and 10 bases from J, with 14 bases between. The CDR3 is made up of 13 amino acids. CDR1 is MNHEY and CDR2 is SVGEGT in the germline V gene. This CDR3 is CASSLRVGTEQFF. CDR3 bases: TGTGCCAGCAGTTTAAGGGTGGGAACGGAGCAGTTCTTC.

This chain uses TRBV6-6 with TRBJ2-7, with 11 nucleotides matching TRBD1. V dropped 0 bases and J dropped 6; count of bases not matched to a gene: 4. Germline CDR1 is MNHNY and CDR2 is SVGAGI (reference sequence). The length of the CDR3 is 15 residues. CDR3 sequence reads: CASSYSSGTGGEQYF. CDR3 in DNA: TGTGCCAGCAGTTACTCATCCGGGACAGGGGGCGAGCAGTACTTC.

J is TRBJ2-7 and V is TRBV5-1; 9 nucleotides line up with TRBD1. Trimming at V came to 4 bases and at J to 5 bases, leaving 7 bases not matched to a gene. Germline V gene data show CDR1 as SGHRS and CDR2 as YFSETQ. CDR3 length equals 14 residues. CDR3 in amino acids: CASSPGQGKHEQYF. CDR3 in DNA: TGCGCCAGCAGCCCGGGACAGGGTAAACACGAGCAGTACTTC. The full variable domain, rest sourced from reference TRBV5-1 and TRBJ2-7, is KAGVTQTPRYLIKTRGQQVTLSCSPISGHRSVSWYQQTPGQGLQFLFEYFSETQRNKGNFPGRFSGRQFSNSRSEMNVSTLELGDSALYLCASSPGQGKHEQYFGPGTRLTVT.

The genes are TRBV15 and TRBJ1-5, with D unclear. This CDR3 comprises 17 residues. Looked up from germline, CDR1 is LNHNV and CDR2 is YYDKDF (reference sequence). Trimming left V 0 bases short and J 1 base short, with 13 bases between. CDR3 in amino acids: CATSRDLGGQSNQPQHF. The CDR3 nucleotides read TGTGCCACCAGCAGAGATCTGGGCGGGCAAAGCAATCAGCCCCAGCATTTT.

The CDR3 DNA is TGCGCCAGCAGCCAAAGATTGGATCAGCCCCAGCATTTT. Encoded protein: CASSQRLDQPQHF. This rearrangement joins TRBV4-3 to TRBJ1-5; D remains unclear. This CDR3 is 13 amino acids long. With 2 bases removed from V and 5 bases from J, the gap between germline ends came to 7 bases. The germline V gene has CDR1 LGHNA and CDR2 YSLEER.

The rearrangement links TRBV27 to TRBJ1-3, with 9 nucleotides matching TRBD1. The CDR3 spans 14 residues. V lost 5 bases to trimming and J lost 4 bases; unmatched junction nucleotides: 3. Germline CDR1 reads MNHEY; CDR2 reads SMNVEV (reference sequence). This CDR3 reads CASSKDRGGNTIYF. The CDR3 DNA reads as TGTGCCAGCAGTAAGGACAGGGGAGGAAACACCATATATTTT.

The rearrangement links TRBV15 to TRBJ2-7; D perhaps matches TRBD2 (6 bases). The germline V and J ends were trimmed by 5 bases and 6 bases, with 20 bases remaining between them. There are 15 residues in the CDR3. Germline V gives CDR1 LNHNV, CDR2 YYDKDF (reference sequence). CDR3 sequence (DNA): TGTGCCACCAGCCCCCGGGGAGGCCTCCCAAGCGAGCAGTACTTC. Translating gives CATSPRGGLPSEQYF.

The chain combines TRBV19 with TRBJ2-1; maybe TRBD1 (6 bases). Trimming removed 1 base from V and 6 bases from J, with 13 bases in between. Germline V gene data show CDR1 as LNHDA and CDR2 as SQIVND (reference sequence). There are 15 residues in the CDR3. The CDR3 spells CASSIAAGVGNEQFF. The CDR3, as DNA: TGTGCCAGTAGTATAGCCGCAGGGGTTGGCAATGAGCAGTTCTTC.

The chain recombines TRBV6-1 with TRBJ2-7; 10 bases agree with TRBD1. Germline-derived CDR1 and CDR2 are MNHNS and SASEGT. The CDR3 extends over 15 amino acids. V shed 3 bases, J shed 7 bases, and the junction held 9 bases outside the gene matches. CDR3 DNA sequence: TGTGCCAGCAGTGATCGGACAGGGGGGGTATGGGAGCAGTACTTC. Encoded protein: CASSDRTGGVWEQYF.

This chain uses TRBV11-1 with TRBJ2-7; no reliable D call. V was pared by 3 bases and J by 0 bases, with 12 bases between. The germline gives CDR1 SGHAT, CDR2 FQDESV (reference sequence). CDR3 length equals 15 residues. The chain's CDR3 is CASSFWSESSYEQYF. Written as DNA, the CDR3 is TGTGCCAGCAGCTTTTGGAGCGAGAGCTCCTACGAGCAGTACTTC.

Here the CDR3 reads CAISDAGVNTGELFF. DNA of the CDR3: TGTGCCATCAGTGACGCGGGAGTAAACACCGGGGAGCTGTTTTTT. V and J are TRBV10-3 and TRBJ2-2; 7 positions match TRBD2. CDR1 is ENHRY and CDR2 is SYGVKD in the germline V gene. With V trimmed by 3 bases and J by 2 bases, 3 bases remained unmatched. The CDR3 loop spans 15 amino acids.

The chain recombines TRBV15 with TRBJ2-7; 12 nucleotides match TRBD1. V shed 0 bases, J shed 5 bases, and the junction held 5 bases outside the gene matches. The CDR3 runs to 16 residues. Per the germline V gene, CDR1 is LNHNV and CDR2 is YYDKDF (reference sequence). The CDR3 DNA reads TGTGCCACCAGCAGAGAATACGGGACAGGGGGCCACGAGCAGTACTTC. Translating it yields CATSREYGTGGHEQYF.